Following are 2 T cell receptor beta chains from one sample sequenced in a study of T cells in Graves' hyperthyroidism and ophthalmopathy. RNA transcripts served as the template for amplifying TCR beta CDR3 regions. With the HTBI primer set, the TCR CDR3 went through a first round of RT-PCR. TCRdb reprocessed the multiplex PCR reads with MiXCR, giving one entry per CDR3 protein. This sample has 250,000 or so distinct CDR3 sequences; 13% to 15% occur once, and the top ten carry under 35%. The specimen was blood. The receptors come from a woman between 45 and 60 years old with Graves' hyperthyroidism that later progressed to Graves' ophthalmopathy.

V is TRBV27 and J is TRBJ1-4; 8 bases agree with TRBD1. Germline lookup yields CDR1 MNHEY and CDR2 SMNVEV (reference sequence). The J segment lost 8 bases and the V segment lost 5 bases, leaving 7 bases of the junction unmatched. CDR3 length equals 14 residues. DNA for the CDR3: TGTGCCAGCAGTAACGCAGGGGGCGGAGAAAAACTGTTTTTT. Translation gives CASSNAGGGEKLFF.

This clonotype has more than one count but fewer than ten. The chain uses TRBV3-1 and TRBJ2-2; 7 bases align to TRBD1. The germline V gene encodes CDR1 LGHDT and CDR2 YNNKEL (reference sequence). V dropped 6 bases and J dropped 3; count of bases not matched to a gene: 4. CDR3 length equals 14 residues. The chain's CDR3 is CASRPRGHTGELFF. In DNA, the CDR3 is TGTGCCAGCAGACCGAGGGGGCACACCGGGGAGCTGTTTTTT.